Each of the 2 T cell receptor beta chains below was sequenced from the same sample in a study of blood T cells in healthy people across ages. A sample-barcoded 5' primer and a J-beta primer mix were used in a second PCR of about 7 to 12 cycles. TCRdb re-analysed the 5' RACE reads in MiXCR, keeping a single row per CDR3 protein. Among roughly 1.4 million distinct CDR3 sequences listed, approximately 60% were seen once. The material sequenced was blood. These receptors all stem from a man aged 18-30 years in good health.

The rearrangement links TRBV21-1 to TRBJ2-2; the table calls TRBD1, which could not be checked here. TRBV21-1 is noted as a pseudogene. The CDR3 is 14 residues long. CDR3 nucleotides: TGTGCCGACCGGGACAGGGTTAACACCGGGGAGCTGTTTTTT. Encoded protein: CADRDRVNTGELFF.

The J gene is TRBJ2-7, the V gene TRBV4-1; weak D call: TRBD1 (8 bases). The CDR3 totals 17 residues. V shed 0 bases and J shed 3 bases, with 18 bases lying between them. Germline V gene lookup returns CDR1 MGHRA and CDR2 YSYEKL. This chain's CDR3 is CASSQEKGGTGNYEQYF. DNA for the CDR3: TGCGCCAGCAGCCAAGAAAAGGGGGGGACAGGTAACTACGAGCAGTACTTC.